Listed below are T cell receptor beta chains from one sample, sequenced in a study of cytomegalovirus exposure and HLA in healthy donors. The repertoire was sequenced with immunoSEQ multiplex PCR; TCRdb's copy has only in-frame clones and lacks some. The data contain approximately 220,000 clones, about 93% of them singletons. What was sequenced was PBMCs. These receptor sequences come from a woman under 30 in good health and CMV-seronegative. Both conserved end residues are part of each CDR3. D genes are given only for firm matches.

j_call v_call cdr3_length d_call cdr3_aa
TRBJ1-2 TRBV10-2 13 . CASTDPGVYGYTF
TRBJ1-2 TRBV2 13 TRBD1 CASSGDSYYGYTF
TRBJ2-1 TRBV9 18 TRBD2 CASSAGLAGGSSYNEQFF
TRBJ2-3 TRBV18 16 . CASSLLDPGNTDTQYF
TRBJ2-5 TRBV27 13 . CASSTNQGETQYF
TRBJ2-1 TRBV6-1 15 . CASSVAGSSYNEQFF
TRBJ1-5 TRBV19 18 . CASSSPKSPRTFNQPQHF
TRBJ2-3 TRBV25-1 15 TRBD2 CASNPSGRDSDTQYF
TRBJ2-7 TRBV2 14 . CASTGGDPVGEQYF
TRBJ1-1 TRBV27 13 . CASSLRGGIVAFF
TRBJ2-7 TRBV5-1 17 . CASSRLIRELTAYEQYF
TRBJ1-1 TRBV19 16 TRBD1 CASSPGTGTLNTEAFF
TRBJ2-4 TRBV12-5 18 TRBD2 CASGFPSGRTGAGHIQYF
TRBJ2-7 TRBV7-2 16 TRBD2 CASSPHGAGGSYEQYF
TRBJ2-7 TRBV11-2 14 . CASSLGQASYEQYF
TRBJ2-3 TRBV6-1 13 . CASSVPGADTQYF
TRBJ1-1 TRBV6-1 13 . CASSEAGGDLGFF
TRBJ1-4 TRBV10-3 13 . CAISGGTNEKLFF
TRBJ1-2 TRBV7-9 16 TRBD1 CASSSAGTGTNYGYTF
TRBJ2-2 TRBV30 15 TRBD1 CAGRNRGQVTGELFF
TRBJ1-4 TRBV10-3 15 . CAIRDNTGKNEKLFF
TRBJ1-2 TRBV7-9 14 . CASSLRVTNGGYTF
TRBJ2-1 TRBV6-1 17 TRBD2 CASSVGTRGLPLNEQFF
TRBJ2-1 TRBV11-2 15 TRBD1 CASSPRQGTNNEQFF
TRBJ2-7 TRBV6-1 16 TRBD1 CASSEADGTGLYEQYF
TRBJ1-5 TRBV6-1 16 . CASSVGRLEGDQPQHF
TRBJ2-1 TRBV30 14 . CAWSGAGSLREQFF
TRBJ2-3 TRBV5-1 17 TRBD2 CASSFRRTSDITDTQYF
TRBJ1-4 TRBV30 12 . CAWRSEDEKLFF
TRBJ2-1 TRBV12-5 14 TRBD2 CASGYGTSKNEQFF
TRBJ2-1 TRBV4-1 22 TRBD2 CASSQDRSSGRGSSGSYNEQFF
TRBJ2-4 TRBV2 16 . CASSWGTVHGGDIQYF
TRBJ2-4 TRBV28 18 . CASSFRGASGLAKNIQYF
TRBJ1-1 TRBV9 16 . CASSVGREGTNTEAFF
TRBJ1-3 TRBV29-1 12 . CSVARTGNTIYF
TRBJ2-3 TRBV5-1 16 TRBD1 CASSPEGQGRPDTQYF
TRBJ2-7 TRBV6-1 14 TRBD1 CASGSWDSSYEQYF
TRBJ1-2 TRBV18 15 TRBD1 CASSPPTGRPVGYTF
TRBJ1-5 TRBV27 14 . CASSWGLSNQPQHF